Below are 26 T cell receptor beta chains sequenced from a single sample in a study of T-cell memory formation after mild COVID-19. TCRdb re-called the 5' RACE reads with MiXCR, one entry per CDR3 protein. The sample lists 55,000 to 80,000 distinct CDR3 sequences, 9% to 9.5% occurring once. The sequencing input was PBMCs or a T cell subset sorted from them (not recorded which). These receptors were taken from a man between 18 and 35 years old who had mild COVID-19 (a few samples of this study predate the infection). Cell type and time point are not known.

Many counts were recorded for this clonotype. This sequence joins TRBV5-1 and TRBJ2-1; 9 bases agree with TRBD2. The ends lost 2 bases at V and 4 bases at J; junction bases unmatched: 7. This CDR3 contains 16 residues. In germline, CDR1 is SGHRS, CDR2 YFSETQ. CDR3 protein: CASSLDSGGAYNEQFF. In DNA form, the CDR3 reads TGCGCCAGCAGCTTAGATAGCGGGGGAGCTTACAATGAGCAGTTCTTC.

CDR3 residues: CASSFGTNDEQFF. CDR3 in DNA: TGTGCCAGCAGCTTCGGAACCAACGATGAGCAGTTCTTC. This chain links TRBV5-6 with TRBJ2-1; D gene uncertain. This CDR3 spans 13 amino acids. V lost 2 bases and J lost 8, with 11 bases in between. Per germline, CDR1 SGHDT and CDR2 YYEEEE.

The table lists this clonotype with many counts. The chain carries TRBV6-2 or TRBV6-3 and TRBJ2-2; D remains unclear. This CDR3 has 14 residues. CDR1 MNHEY and CDR2 SVGEGT come from the germline V gene. V dropped 2 bases and J dropped 4 bases, with 8 bases sitting between them. CDR3 protein: CASSYANPTGELFF. CDR3 in DNA: TGTGCCAGCAGTTACGCAAACCCCACCGGGGAGCTGTTTTTT.

The V gene is TRBV7-9, the J gene TRBJ2-3, with 9 bases fitting TRBD2. The CDR3 has 17 amino acids. The V gene's germline CDR1 is SEHNR and CDR2 FQNEAQ (reference sequence). Trimming removed 2 bases from V and 2 bases from J; junction bases left unmatched: 8. The CDR3, as DNA: TGTGCCAGCAGCTTACCCCGGGCTAGCGGGGACACAGATACGCAGTATTTT. The encoded protein is CASSLPRASGDTDTQYF.

This clonotype was counted many times. As DNA, the CDR3 is TGTGCCAGCAGCCCGGGGACAGGATATTACAATGAGCAGTTCTTC. Protein product: CASSPGTGYYNEQFF. The genes are TRBV7-2 and TRBJ2-1, with 8 bases matching TRBD1. Germline V gene sequence: CDR1 SGHTA, CDR2 FQGNSA. V lost 5 bases, J lost 4 bases, and 7 bases stayed unmatched. The CDR3 consists of 15 residues.

The sample holds a few counts of this clonotype. This chain joins TRBV5-6 and TRBJ2-3, with a weak D call TRBD1 (5 bases). The CDR3 is 14 residues long. The germline V gene has CDR1 SGHDT and CDR2 YYEEEE. The V end lost 2 bases, the J end lost 1 base, and 8 bases lay between the germline ends. DNA of the CDR3: TGTGCCAGCAGCTTCACAGGACGCACAGATACGCAGTATTTT. It translates to CASSFTGRTDTQYF.

This chain uses TRBV5-1 with TRBJ1-1; D is undetermined. The CDR3 covers 13 residues. V lost 2 bases and J lost 4, with 9 bases in between. Germline CDR1 reads SGHRS; CDR2 reads YFSETQ. Here the CDR3 DNA reads TGCGCCAGCAGCTTAGAGGGTTTCACTGAAGCTTTCTTT. Residues: CASSLEGFTEAFF.

V and J are TRBV3-1 and TRBJ2-4; 7 positions agree with TRBD2. The germline CDR1 and CDR2 sequences are LGHDT and YNNKEL (reference sequence). The CDR3 is made up of 19 amino acids. After removal of 6 bases from V and 7 bases from J, the junction contained 24 bases not matched to a gene. The CDR3 here is CASSSTSSGWGGFWNIQYF. CDR3 coding DNA: TGTGCCAGCAGTTCTACTAGCTCAGGGTGGGGGGGATTTTGGAACATTCAGTACTTC.

V usage is TRBV4-3 and J usage is TRBJ2-4, with 8 bases lining up with TRBD2. V gave up 1 base and J gave up 3 bases; unmatched junction bases: 8. This CDR3 is built from 17 residues. Germline-derived CDR1 and CDR2 are LGHNA and YSLEER. DNA for the CDR3: TGCGCCAGCAGCCAAGCCCGGGGACTAGACTACAAAAACATTCAGTACTTC. Its translation: CASSQARGLDYKNIQYF.

This clonotype was observed a handful of times. V gene TRBV24-1 combines with J gene TRBJ1-5, with a tentative D call TRBD1 (5 bases). Between the trimmed V and J ends, which lost 9 bases and 1 base, there was a span of 9 bases. CDR3 length: 13 residues. Germline CDR1 KGHDR, CDR2 SFDVKD. This CDR3 is CATGTSSNQPQHF. CDR3 nucleotides: TGTGCCACCGGGACTTCAAGCAATCAGCCCCAGCATTTT.

This clonotype showed up many times. The genes are TRBV1 and TRBJ2-1; TRBD2, the D gene given by the table, was not confirmed from the DNA. TRBV1 is an annotated pseudogene. The CDR3 is made up of 14 amino acids. The CDR3: CTSSLGTPVEGQFF. CDR3 DNA: TGCACCAGCAGCCTGGGGACTCCGGTCGAGGGGCAGTTCTTC.

The chain combines TRBV20-1 with TRBJ1-1; TRBD1 matches 10 bases. The CDR3 is made up of 12 amino acids. V lost 7 bases and J lost 1; bases outside the gene matches: 0. The germline V gene encodes CDR1 DFQATT and CDR2 SNEGSKA (reference sequence). CDR3 bases: TGCAGTGGGGACAGGGGGAACACTGAAGCTTTCTTT. It yields the protein CSGDRGNTEAFF.

In this sample, this clonotype turned up many times. The chain recombines TRBV5-1 with TRBJ2-5, with D hard to call. Trimming cost V 4 bases and J 1 base, with 5 bases left between them. Germline V gene data show CDR1 as SGHRS and CDR2 as YFSETQ. This CDR3 comprises 12 residues. The chain's CDR3 is CASSRVQETQYF. CDR3 in DNA: TGCGCCAGCAGCCGGGTCCAAGAGACCCAGTACTTC.

In its sample, this clonotype is medium-sized. The CDR3 DNA reads TGTGCCAGCAGCGGGATGACTTCCGAGCAGTTCTTC. Protein sequence: CASSGMTSEQFF. The chain has TRBV9 and TRBJ2-1, with D unclear. Trimming took off 3 bases at V and 10 bases at J, with 11 bases between the two ends. The CDR3 consists of 12 residues. Germline loops: CDR1 SGDLS, CDR2 YYNGEE. The entire variable domain, with the rest obtained from reference TRBV9 and TRBJ2-1, is as follows: DSGVTQTPKHLITATGQRVTLRCSPRSGDLSVYWYQQSLDQGLQFLIQYYNGEERAKGNILERFSAQQFPDLHSELNLSSLELGDSALYFCASSGMTSEQFFGPGTRLTVL.

This clonotype has ten or more counts. This chain uses TRBV11-2 with TRBJ2-3, with D hard to call. The germline V gene has CDR1 SGHAT and CDR2 FQNNGV. The CDR3 contains 14 residues. V lost 3 bases to trimming and J lost 0 bases, with 7 bases between them. The CDR3 nucleotides read TGTGCCAGCAGCTTGGGTCCGAGCACAGATACGCAGTATTTT. This encodes CASSLGPSTDTQYF.

The chain is built from TRBV5-4 and TRBJ2-6; 10 positions agree with TRBD1. The CDR3 length is 18 residues. The ends lost 0 bases at V and 2 bases at J; junction bases unmatched: 5. Looked up from germline, CDR1 is SGHNT and CDR2 is YYREEE (reference sequence). The CDR3 bases are TGTGCCAGCAGCTTGGCTGACAGGGGGCTTACTGGGGCCAACGTCCTGACTTTC. Encoded protein: CASSLADRGLTGANVLTF.

The V and J genes are TRBV5-5 and TRBJ1-1; D unresolved. This CDR3 has 13 amino acids. The V end was cut by 0 bases, the J end by 5 bases, with 8 bases between. CDR1 SGHKS and CDR2 YYEKEE come from the germline V gene (reference sequence). CDR3 nucleotides: TGTGCCAGCAGCTTGGGTCAGCAGACTGAAGCTTTCTTT. Protein sequence: CASSLGQQTEAFF.

This clonotype has more than one count but fewer than ten. This chain connects TRBV12-3 or TRBV12-4 to TRBJ2-3; 8 bases match TRBD1. J gave up 1 base and V 2 bases, and 2 bases lay outside the gene matches. CDR3 size: 15 residues. CDR3 nucleotides: TGTGCCAGCAGTTTATCGGGACAGGGCACAGATACGCAGTATTTT. As protein: CASSLSGQGTDTQYF.

This chain joins TRBV10-3 and TRBJ2-7; 11 positions match TRBD1. The germline V gene has CDR1 ENHRY and CDR2 SYGVKD. V lost 4 bases and J lost 5; bases outside the gene matches: 4. The CDR3 runs 14 residues. CDR3 sequence reads: CAISGGQGANEQYV. The CDR3 DNA follows: TGTGCCATCAGTGGAGGACAGGGGGCAAACGAGCAGTACGTC.

The chain uses TRBV6-5 and TRBJ2-7, with D perhaps TRBD2 (6 bases). The CDR3 length is 14 residues. V was trimmed by 6 bases and J by 7 bases, leaving 19 bases between them. Germline values: CDR1 MNHEY, CDR2 SVGAGI. This chain's CDR3 is CASRRTTPGGEQYF. The CDR3 bases are TGTGCCAGCAGGCGGACTACTCCCGGCGGGGAGCAGTACTTC.

V gene TRBV12-3 or TRBV12-4 combines with J gene TRBJ1-6, with TRBD1 identical over 9 bases. Trimming removed 4 bases from V and 8 bases from J; junction bases left unmatched: 6. This CDR3 comprises 15 residues. The CDR3 sequence is CASSSRGTGYSPLHF. CDR3 coding DNA: TGTGCCAGCAGTTCCCGGGGGACAGGGTATTCACCCCTCCACTTT.

At least ten counts were recorded for this clonotype. The chain joins TRBV5-1 to TRBJ2-2, with D perhaps given as TRBD1 or TRBD2 (5 bases each). CDR3 size: 16 residues. From germline, CDR1 is SGHRS and CDR2 YFSETQ. V lost 0 bases and J lost 3, with 12 bases in between. CDR3 nucleotide sequence: TGCGCCAGCAGCTTGGAGGGACCTAGGGACACCGGGGAGCTGTTTTTT. This sequence encodes CASSLEGPRDTGELFF.

This clonotype was seen only a few times. The genes are TRBV20-1 and TRBJ1-1, with D maybe TRBD1 (6 bases). Germline V gene sequence: CDR1 DFQATT, CDR2 SNEGSKA (reference sequence). The CDR3 spans 13 residues. The V gene lost 2 bases and the J gene lost 6 bases, with 13 bases spanning the gap. CDR3 bases: TGCAGTGCTAGAACGGGAGGGGGTGCTGAAGCTTTCTTT. Amino acids: CSARTGGGAEAFF.

This clonotype was found many times. J is TRBJ2-5 and V is TRBV5-1; 8 bases agree with TRBD2. Germline CDR1 reads SGHRS; CDR2 reads YFSETQ. There are 15 residues in the CDR3. V lost 3 bases and J lost 4; bases outside the gene matches: 8. CDR3 amino acids: CASSSNGGGRETQYF. The CDR3 DNA reads TGCGCCAGCAGCTCCAACGGGGGGGGCCGAGAGACCCAGTACTTC. The whole variable domain, remainder taken from reference TRBV5-1 and TRBJ2-5, is KAGVTQTPRYLIKTRGQQVTLSCSPISGHRSVSWYQQTPGQGLQFLFEYFSETQRNKGNFPGRFSGRQFSNSRSEMNVSTLELGDSALYLCASSSNGGGRETQYFGPGTRLLVL.

The genes are TRBV6-2 or TRBV6-3 and TRBJ2-1; the match to TRBD2 covers 7 bases. The germline V gene encodes CDR1 MNHEY and CDR2 SVGEGT. Trimming cost V 6 bases and J 0 bases; bases outside gene matches: 5. This CDR3 spans 15 amino acids. This CDR3 reads CASRRGGSSYNEQFF. DNA of the CDR3: TGTGCCAGCAGACGCGGGGGAAGCTCCTACAATGAGCAGTTCTTC.

The DNA for the CDR3 is TGTGCCAGCAGCTTGGTGGTCGATGGGGAGCTGTTTTTT. Its protein product is CASSLVVDGELFF. The chain joins TRBV5-4 to TRBJ2-2; D unclear. V was clipped by 0 bases and J by 8 bases, with 8 bases between them. The CDR3 runs to 13 residues. CDR1 SGHNT and CDR2 YYREEE come from the germline V gene (reference sequence).